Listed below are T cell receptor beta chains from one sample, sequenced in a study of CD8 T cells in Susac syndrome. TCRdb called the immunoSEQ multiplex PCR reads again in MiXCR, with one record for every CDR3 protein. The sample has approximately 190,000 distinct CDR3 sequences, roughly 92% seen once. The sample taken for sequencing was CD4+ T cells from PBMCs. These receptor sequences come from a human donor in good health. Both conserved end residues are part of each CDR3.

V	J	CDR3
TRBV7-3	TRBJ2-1	CASSSPGLVDEQFF
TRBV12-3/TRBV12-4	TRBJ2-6	CASSRIEGAGANVLTF
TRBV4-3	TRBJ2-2	CASSRSRLGNTGELFF
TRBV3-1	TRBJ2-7	CASSQRGGWTEQYF
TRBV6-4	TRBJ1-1	CASSAVGQGNTEAFF
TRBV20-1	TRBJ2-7	CSARRILRASLALDEQYF
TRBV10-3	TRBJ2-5	CAIRDDRAQDGGTQYF
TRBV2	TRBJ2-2	CATSRDTATGELFF
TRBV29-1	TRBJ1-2	CSGLAGAGYTF
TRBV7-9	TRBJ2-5	CASIAFSGVGTQYF
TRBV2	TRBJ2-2	CASRGQSANTGELFF
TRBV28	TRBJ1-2	CASTSGQIYGYTF
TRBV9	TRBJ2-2	CASSLEGPGQPNTGELFF
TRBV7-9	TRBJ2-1	CASSLGTSGGRNEQFF
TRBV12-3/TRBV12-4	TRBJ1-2	CASSPRGQGIYGYTF
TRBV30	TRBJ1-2	CAWSGPDRAHGYTF
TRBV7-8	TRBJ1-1	CASSLTGAEAFF
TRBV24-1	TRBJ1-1	CATSEGTGRTEAFF
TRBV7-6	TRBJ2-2	CASGGIQSGTGELFF
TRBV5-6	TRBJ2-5	CASSPTPGAGNQETQYF
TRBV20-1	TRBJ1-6	CSARGTGASPLHF
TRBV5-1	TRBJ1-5	CASSLRPTDQPQHF
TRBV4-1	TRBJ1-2	CASSREGGAYGYTF
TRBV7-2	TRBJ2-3	CASSSRSLSTDTQYF
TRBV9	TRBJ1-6	CASSEALNSPLHF
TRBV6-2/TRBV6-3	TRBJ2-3	CASSSGIRSDTQYF
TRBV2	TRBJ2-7	CASSFTGGIPDEQYF
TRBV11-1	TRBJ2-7	CASGPGEEVYEQYF
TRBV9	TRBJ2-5	CASSVGGTPTETQYF
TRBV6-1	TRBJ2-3	CASSMSTTQYF
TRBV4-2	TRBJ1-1	CASSQDTGRTEAFF
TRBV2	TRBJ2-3	CASRDRGDDTQYF
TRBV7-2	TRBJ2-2	CASSLASGTVNTGELFF
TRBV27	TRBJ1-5	CASSPRPGRYDQPQHF
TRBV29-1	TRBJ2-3	CSGGAGGADTQYF
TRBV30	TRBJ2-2	CAWSVKGANTGELFF
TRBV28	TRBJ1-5	CASSLERTVNQPQHF
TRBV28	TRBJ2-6	CASSPGQGASGANVLTF
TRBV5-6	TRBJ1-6	CASSLRQTWGPLHF
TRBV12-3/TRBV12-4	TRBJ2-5	CASSLGGTQYF
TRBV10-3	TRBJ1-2	CAISEGQAADF
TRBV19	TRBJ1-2	CASRRTGFYGYTF
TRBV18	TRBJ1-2	CASSPPQNYGYTF
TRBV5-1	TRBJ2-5	CASSLGTGTGIETQYF
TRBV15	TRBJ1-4	CATSRASRASNEKLFF
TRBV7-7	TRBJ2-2	CASSFDRFLNTGELFF
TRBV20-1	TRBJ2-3	CSASSGGLGRRVIHTDTQYF
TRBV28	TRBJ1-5	CASVEIYSNQPQHF
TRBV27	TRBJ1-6	CASSLGGIGNSPLHF
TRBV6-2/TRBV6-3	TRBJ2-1	CASTGRSYNEQFF
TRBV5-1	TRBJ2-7	CASSLWGSSYEQYF
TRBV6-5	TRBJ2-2	CASRNWGGLAGELFF
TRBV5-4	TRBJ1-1	CASSLPGRRGNTEAFF
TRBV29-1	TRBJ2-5	CSVEVYRAFQETQYF
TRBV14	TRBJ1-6	CASSQGLDSPLHF
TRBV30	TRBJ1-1	CASNWQGNTEAFF
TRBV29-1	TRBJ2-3	CSVLYRTGRADTQYF